These 12 T cell receptor beta chains were sequenced from one sample in a study of T-cell reconstitution after alpha-beta-depleted transplantation in children. Unique molecular identifiers were used to barcode this TCRbeta library. TCRdb redid the calling of the PCR reads with MiXCR, one entry per CDR3 protein. The table has hundreds of thousands of distinct CDR3 sequences, more than 10% seen once. Material: PBMCs from the stem cell graft donor, obtained from the stem cell graft. The receptors originated from a human donor who donated a stem cell graft to a child with acute lymphoblastic leukemia.

This clonotype was detected many times. V and J are TRBV12-3 or TRBV12-4 and TRBJ2-5, with 15 bases fitting TRBD2. The trim removed 4 bases at V and 5 bases at J, leaving 8 bases unmatched. This CDR3 comprises 17 residues. CDR3 sequence reads: CASSWNSGTSGGETQYF. CDR3 bases: TGTGCCAGCAGTTGGAACTCCGGGACTAGCGGGGGGGAGACCCAGTACTTC.

This clonotype was recorded a few times. V usage is TRBV7-2 and J usage is TRBJ2-5; D is unclear. The ends were cut back, 0 bases at V and 7 bases at J, with 15 bases in the middle. The CDR3 has 15 amino acids. The germline V gene encodes CDR1 SGHTA and CDR2 FQGNSA. The CDR3 is CASSLAGQPLRTQYF. Here the CDR3 DNA reads TGTGCCAGCAGCTTAGCAGGGCAGCCACTCAGGACCCAGTACTTC.

This clonotype was seen ten or more times. V usage is TRBV12-3 or TRBV12-4 and J usage is TRBJ2-2; D is uncertain. The CDR3 totals 11 residues. V dropped 3 bases and J dropped 6 bases, with 2 bases sitting between them. DNA for the CDR3: TGTGCCAGCAGTTTGCCCGGGGAGCTGTTTTTT. Translation: CASSLPGELFF.

About this clonotype: Just one base apart from a much larger clone, this may be a read error. The chain couples TRBV12-3 or TRBV12-4 to TRBJ2-7; TRBD2 aligns across 8 bases. The CDR3 length is 13 residues. CDR3 region: CASTTGGSYDQYF. CDR3 bases: TGTGCCAGCACCACGGGAGGGTCCTACGACCAGTACTTC.

This clonotype was detected a few times. The genes are TRBV20-1 and TRBJ1-1; D gene unclear. V gave up 6 bases and J gave up 4 bases, with 12 bases separating them. The length of the CDR3 is 12 residues. Looked up from germline, CDR1 is DFQATT and CDR2 is SNEGSKA (reference sequence). In DNA, the CDR3 is TGCAGTGCGGCCCGGACGGGCACTGAAGCTTTCTTT. Amino acid sequence: CSAARTGTEAFF.

V is TRBV5-5 and J is TRBJ2-1; TRBD1 matches at 10 bases. The CDR3 has 17 residues. Germline loops: CDR1 SGHKS, CDR2 YYEKEE (reference sequence). The J segment lost 5 bases and the V segment lost 4 bases, leaving 12 bases of the junction unmatched. The CDR3 sequence is CASSLTRDRGSHNEQFF. In DNA form, the CDR3 reads TGTGCCAGCAGCCTAACAAGGGACAGGGGAAGCCACAATGAGCAGTTCTTC.

For this clonotype: Just one base apart from a much larger clone, this may be a read error. The V and J genes are TRBV7-8 and TRBJ2-6; unclear D gene. The CDR3 spans 16 residues. Germline lookup yields CDR1 SGHVS and CDR2 FQNEAQ. CDR3 DNA: TGTGCCAGCAGCTTAGTGAGCCGCACTGGGCCCAACGTCCTGACTTTC. This sequence encodes CASSLVSRTGPNVLTF.

This clonotype has ten or more counts. The V call is TRBV20-1, the J call TRBJ2-2; 11 nucleotides line up with TRBD1. J lost 7 bases, V lost 6 bases, and 7 bases had no gene match. Looked up from germline, CDR1 is DFQATT and CDR2 is SNEGSKA (reference sequence). The CDR3 is made up of 14 amino acids. Here the CDR3 reads CSARTGGRVGELFF. In nucleotides, the CDR3 is TGCAGTGCCCGGACAGGGGGCCGGGTCGGGGAGCTGTTTTTT.

A note on this clonotype: Being one base from a much bigger clone, this may be a read error. This chain joins TRBV6-1 and TRBJ2-3; 8 bases fit TRBD2. This CDR3 has 13 amino acids. CDR1 and CDR2 (germline): MNHNS, SASEGT. DNA of the CDR3: TGTGCCAGCAGACTAGCGGACACAAATACGCAGTATTTT. Protein product: CASRLADTNTQYF.

The table lists this clonotype with many counts. This chain connects TRBV9 to TRBJ2-7; D remains unclear. The CDR3 runs to 13 residues. The V and J ends lost 4 bases and 0 bases respectively, with 8 bases between them. In germline, CDR1 is SGDLS, CDR2 YYNGEE. CDR3 nucleotides: TGTGCCAGCAGCCCCGGCCACTCCTACGAGCAGTACTTC. Protein: CASSPGHSYEQYF.

This chain uses TRBV20-1 with TRBJ1-1; no clear D. CDR3 length equals 14 residues. Trimming shortened V by 3 bases and J by 7 bases, and 18 bases separated the two germline ends. Germline V gene lookup returns CDR1 DFQATT and CDR2 SNEGSKA (reference sequence). CDR3 in DNA: TGCAGTGCTAGTGCCGGGCGGGAATACGTTGAAGCTTTCTTT. This translates into CSASAGREYVEAFF.

The sample holds many counts of this clonotype. The chain couples TRBV7-2 to TRBJ2-5, with D perhaps TRBD1 (5 bases). With 5 bases removed from V and 3 bases from J, the gap between germline ends came to 10 bases. The CDR3 is 13 amino acids. Germline CDR1 is SGHTA and CDR2 is FQGNSA. The CDR3 reads CASSITGEETQYF. For the CDR3, the DNA is TGTGCCAGCAGCATTACAGGAGAAGAGACCCAGTACTTC.